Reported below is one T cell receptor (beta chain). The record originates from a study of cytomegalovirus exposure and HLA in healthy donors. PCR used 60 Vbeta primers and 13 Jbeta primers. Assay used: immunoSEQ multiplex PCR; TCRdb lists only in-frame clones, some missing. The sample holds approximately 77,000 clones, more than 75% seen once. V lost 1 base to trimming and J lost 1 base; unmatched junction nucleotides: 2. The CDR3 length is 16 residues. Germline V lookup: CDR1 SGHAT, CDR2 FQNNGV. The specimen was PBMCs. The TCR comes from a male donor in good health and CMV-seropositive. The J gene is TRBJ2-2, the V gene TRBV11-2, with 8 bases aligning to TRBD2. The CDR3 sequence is CASSLGTSLNTGELFF. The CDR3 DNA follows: TGTGCCAGCAGCTTAGGGACTAGCTTGAACACCGGGGAGCTGTTTTTT.